The 27 T cell receptor beta chains below all came from one sample that was sequenced in a study of T cell responses to AZD1222 COVID-19 vaccine. Method: immunoSEQ multiplex PCR; TCRdb's copy keeps in-frame clones and lacks some. The sample carries 80,000 to 90,000 clones, roughly nine tenths recorded once. The specimen comprised peripheral blood, sampled on day 0 of AZD1222 vaccination. The receptors were sampled from an adult in good health.

The chain links TRBV3-1 (or the pseudogene TRBV3-2) to TRBJ1-2; D gene unclear. V was cut by 0 bases and J by 8 bases, with 13 bases left in between. There are 14 residues in the CDR3. Germline assignment: CDR1 LGHDT and CDR2 YNNKEL (reference sequence). The CDR3 DNA reads TGTGCCAGCAGCCAAGAAGGACGGGAGGGAGGCTACACCTTC. Protein sequence: CASSQEGREGGYTF.

V is TRBV7-9 and J is TRBJ1-2, with D tentatively TRBD1 (5 bases). Germline V gene lookup returns CDR1 SEHNR and CDR2 FQNEAQ (reference sequence). V was shortened by 5 bases and J by 4 bases, with 11 bases between the two germline ends. The CDR3 is 13 amino acids. CDR3 sequence (DNA): TGTGCCAGCAGCCCTGACAGTTTCTATGGCTACACCTTC. Translated: CASSPDSFYGYTF.

V and J are TRBV6-2 or TRBV6-3 and TRBJ2-7; unclear D gene. The germline CDR1 and CDR2 sequences are MNHEY and SVGEGT. V lost 6 bases and J lost 3, with 9 bases in between. The CDR3 is 12 residues long. CDR3 nucleotides: TGTGCCAGCAGCTCAAGTTACTACGAGCAGTACTTC. Its protein product is CASSSSYYEQYF.

This chain connects TRBV7-2 to TRBJ1-5; D call uncertain. The CDR3 is made up of 15 amino acids. The germline gives CDR1 SGHTA, CDR2 FQGNSA. V lost 1 base, J lost 4 bases, and 11 bases lay in between. CDR3 in amino acids: CASSLEAATNQPQHF. CDR3 nucleotides: TGTGCCAGCAGCTTAGAGGCGGCAACTAATCAGCCCCAGCATTTT.

J is TRBJ1-3 and V is TRBV30; 7 bases agree with TRBD1. The CDR3 spans 14 residues. The germline CDR1 and CDR2 sequences are GTSNPN and SVGIG (reference sequence). V shed 4 bases, J shed 0 bases, and the junction held 3 bases outside the gene matches. CDR3 protein: CAWNRDSSGNTIYF. CDR3 coding DNA: TGTGCCTGGAACCGGGACAGCTCTGGAAACACCATATATTTT. Complete variable domain (other parts from reference TRBV30 and TRBJ1-3): SQTIHQWPATLVQPVGSPLSLECTVEGTSNPNLYWYRQAAGRGLQLLFYSVGIGQISSEVPQNLSASRPQDRQFILSSKKLLLSDSGFYLCAWNRDSSGNTIYFGEGSWLTVV.

For the CDR3, the DNA is TGTGCCAGCAGCCTCGAAGGGGGCTCCTATAATTCACCCCTCCACTTT. Amino acids: CASSLEGGSYNSPLHF. V is TRBV27 and J is TRBJ1-6; weak D call: TRBD1 (6 bases). The V and J ends lost 6 bases and 0 bases respectively, with 12 bases between them. The CDR3 is made up of 16 amino acids. Germline V lookup: CDR1 MNHEY, CDR2 SMNVEV (reference sequence).

This rearrangement joins TRBV9 to TRBJ2-1, with 8 bases aligning to TRBD1. CDR3 length equals 16 residues. Trimming removed 4 bases from V and 0 bases from J; junction bases left unmatched: 6. Germline V gene data show CDR1 as SGDLS and CDR2 as YYNGEE. The CDR3 region is CASSLQGGASYNEQFF. In DNA form, the CDR3 reads TGTGCCAGCAGCTTACAGGGGGGCGCCTCCTACAATGAGCAGTTCTTC.

The V and J genes are TRBV6-5 and TRBJ1-5; D remains ambiguous. V gave up 5 bases and J gave up 6 bases, with 11 bases separating them. The CDR3 is 13 residues long. Germline CDR1 is MNHEY and CDR2 is SVGAGI. In nucleotides, the CDR3 is TGTGCCAGCAGTCGAGTCGCCGGTCAGCCCCAGCATTTT. Amino acids: CASSRVAGQPQHF.

The J gene is TRBJ1-6, the V gene TRBV9, with a tentative D call TRBD1 (5 bases). V lost 0 bases and J lost 5, with 9 bases in between. This CDR3 is 15 amino acids long. Germline loops: CDR1 SGDLS, CDR2 YYNGEE. This CDR3 is CASSVATTDNSPLHF. CDR3 DNA sequence: TGTGCCAGCAGCGTAGCGACGACAGATAATTCACCCCTCCACTTT.

V and J are TRBV5-4 and TRBJ2-1; D unresolved. The V end was cut by 6 bases, the J end by 5 bases, with 18 bases between. Germline V gene sequence: CDR1 SGHNT, CDR2 YYREEE (reference sequence). CDR3 size: 15 residues. CDR3 amino acids: CASTIARAPNNEQFF. Written as DNA, the CDR3 is TGTGCCAGCACCATCGCCCGGGCCCCCAACAATGAGCAGTTCTTC.

The rearrangement uses TRBV3-1 (or the pseudogene TRBV3-2) and TRBJ1-5; TRBD1 matches at 7 bases. V lost 3 bases to trimming and J lost 3 bases; unmatched junction nucleotides: 2. Germline V CDR1 and CDR2: LGHDT, YNNKEL (reference sequence). The CDR3 contains 14 residues. CDR3 DNA sequence: TGTGCCAGCAGCCAGGGGACAGTCAATCAGCCCCAGCATTTT. Protein product: CASSQGTVNQPQHF.

The V gene is TRBV6-5, the J gene TRBJ1-1; TRBD1 agrees at 12 bases. Germline CDR1 is MNHEY and CDR2 is SVGAGI. The CDR3 runs to 15 residues. V shed 5 bases, J shed 11 bases, and the junction held 12 bases outside the gene matches. DNA of the CDR3: TGTGCCAGCAGTACCCCGGGACAGGGGGCGCGGGAGGCTTTCTTT. It encodes CASSTPGQGAREAFF.

The genes are TRBV6-6 and TRBJ1-3; perhaps TRBD1 as D (5 bases). Germline V lookup: CDR1 MNHNY, CDR2 SVGAGI (reference sequence). There are 15 residues in the CDR3. Trimming cost V 0 bases and J 0 bases, with 6 bases left between them. CDR3 in DNA: TGTGCCAGCAGTTACTCGACAGCCTCTGGAAACACCATATATTTT. Translation gives CASSYSTASGNTIYF.

The chain recombines TRBV7-2 with TRBJ2-5; 7 nucleotides align to TRBD1. J was trimmed by 6 bases and V by 5 bases; bases with no gene match: 12. The CDR3 consists of 15 residues. Per the germline V gene, CDR1 is SGHTA and CDR2 is FQGNSA. CDR3 in amino acids: CASSGSVGGGKTQYF. The CDR3, as DNA: TGTGCCAGCAGCGGGAGTGTAGGGGGCGGTAAGACCCAGTACTTC.

This rearrangement joins TRBV7-6 to TRBJ2-7; D is unclear. Germline CDR1 reads SGHVS; CDR2 reads FNYEAQ. V shed 1 base and J shed 3 bases, with 7 bases lying between them. The CDR3 length is 13 residues. CDR3 protein: CASSLDGYYEQYF. CDR3 bases: TGTGCCAGCAGCTTAGATGGCTACTACGAGCAGTACTTC.

The rearrangement joins TRBV10-3 to TRBJ1-3; D gene ambiguous. CDR1 is ENHRY, CDR2 SYGVKD, per germline. The V end lost 3 bases, the J end lost 1 base, and 7 bases lay between the germline ends. The CDR3 runs to 14 residues. The CDR3 nucleotides are TGTGCCATCAGTGAAAGGCAGTCTGGAAACACCATATATTTT. Translation gives CAISERQSGNTIYF.

J is TRBJ2-4 and V is TRBV29-1, with D possibly TRBD1 on 5 matching bases. V lost 4 bases to trimming and J lost 3 bases, with 13 bases between them. CDR3 length: 14 residues. Germline loops: CDR1 SQVTM, CDR2 ANQGSEA. DNA for the CDR3: TGCAGCGTTGTCCCGCCAGGGAACAAAAACATTCAGTACTTC. It encodes CSVVPPGNKNIQYF.

This rearrangement joins TRBV6-5 to TRBJ2-7; D perhaps matches TRBD2 (6 bases). V lost 6 bases and J lost 0, with 12 bases in between. The CDR3 consists of 14 residues. In germline, CDR1 is MNHEY, CDR2 SVGAGI. CDR3 loop: CASRGTFSSYEQYF. As DNA, the CDR3 is TGTGCCAGCAGGGGGACTTTTAGCTCCTACGAGCAGTACTTC.

This clone has only one observation. This rearrangement joins TRBV13 to TRBJ2-1; 10 positions match TRBD2. Germline CDR1 reads PRHDT; CDR2 reads FYEKMQ (reference sequence). The CDR3 has 16 residues. The V segment lost 5 bases and the J segment 4 bases; nucleotides outside the gene matches: 8. The CDR3: CASSDGLADLYNEQFF. The CDR3 nucleotides read TGTGCCAGCAGCGACGGACTAGCGGACTTATACAATGAGCAGTTCTTC.

The CDR3 is CASSQERPSGNNEQFF. Written as DNA, the CDR3 is TGCGCCAGCAGCCAAGAGCGCCCTAGCGGGAACAATGAGCAGTTCTTC. The chain employs TRBV4-1 and TRBJ2-1, with TRBD2 identical over 9 bases. The ends lost 0 bases at V and 5 bases at J; junction bases unmatched: 5. The germline gives CDR1 MGHRA, CDR2 YSYEKL. This CDR3 is built from 16 residues.

The chain has TRBV11-2 and TRBJ1-1; TRBD1 agrees at 9 bases. The CDR3 has 15 residues. Germline assignment: CDR1 SGHAT and CDR2 FQNNGV. The J segment lost 10 bases and the V segment lost 5 bases, leaving 14 bases of the junction unmatched. The CDR3 nucleotides are TGTGCCAGCAGCGCCAGGCGGACAGGGGCGGTTTCAGCTTTCTTT. Amino acids: CASSARRTGAVSAFF.

V and J are TRBV29-1 and TRBJ1-1; D unclear. The V gene lost 7 bases and the J gene lost 5 bases, with 14 bases spanning the gap. The CDR3 consists of 12 residues. CDR1 and CDR2 from the germline V gene are SQVTM and ANQGSEA. The CDR3 region is CSAARRRTEAFF. The DNA for the CDR3 is TGCAGCGCCGCACGACGGAGAACTGAAGCTTTCTTT.

Here the CDR3 DNA reads TGTGCCAGTAGTATCGGTCGTGGGATGGGACACAAATACGAGCAGTACTTC. Its translation is CASSIGRGMGHKYEQYF. The V and J genes are TRBV19 and TRBJ2-7, with a tentative D call TRBD1 (6 bases). V was shortened by 3 bases and J by 4 bases, with 22 bases between the two germline ends. Germline CDR1 is LNHDA and CDR2 is SQIVND (reference sequence). This CDR3 spans 17 amino acids.

This chain joins TRBV19 and TRBJ1-1; D unclear. CDR1 is LNHDA and CDR2 is SQIVND in the germline V gene (reference sequence). V was trimmed by 4 bases and J by 1 base, leaving 13 bases between them. The CDR3 sequence is 15 residues long. The CDR3 here is CASSTSVYPNTEAFF. CDR3 DNA: TGTGCCAGTAGTACATCAGTTTACCCGAACACTGAAGCTTTCTTT.

V is TRBV9 and J is TRBJ2-5, with TRBD2 matching 12 bases. Per germline, CDR1 SGDLS and CDR2 YYNGEE. This CDR3 has 15 residues. The ends lost 1 base at V and 4 bases at J; junction bases unmatched: 2. CDR3 protein: CASSVLAGGPETQYF. The CDR3 region has the DNA TGTGCCAGCAGCGTACTAGCGGGAGGGCCAGAGACCCAGTACTTC.

CDR3 sequence (DNA): TGTGCCAGCAGCTTGAACAGGGGGGCGTACGAGCAGTACTTC. Translated, it gives CASSLNRGAYEQYF. The V and J genes are TRBV7-9 and TRBJ2-7; 8 bases match TRBD1. The length of the CDR3 is 14 residues. With V trimmed by 3 bases and J by 4 bases, 5 bases remained unmatched. The germline gives CDR1 SEHNR, CDR2 FQNEAQ (reference sequence). Filled out from reference TRBV7-9 and TRBJ2-7, the complete variable domain reads DTGVSQNPRHKITKRGQNVTFRCDPISEHNRLYWYRQTLGQGPEFLTYFQNEAQLEKSRLLSDRFSAERPKGSFSTLEIQRTEQGDSAMYLCASSLNRGAYEQYFGPGTRLTVT.

A word on this clone: This specimen includes other DNA sequences encoding the same CDR3. The CDR3 is CASSPRATDTQYF. The CDR3 DNA is TGTGCCAGCTCACCAAGGGCGACAGATACGCAGTATTTT. V and J are TRBV18 and TRBJ2-3; D not resolved. The CDR3 length is 13 residues. The V gene's germline CDR1 is KGHSH and CDR2 LQKENI. Trimming pared 2 bases from V and 3 bases from J, leaving 6 bases between.